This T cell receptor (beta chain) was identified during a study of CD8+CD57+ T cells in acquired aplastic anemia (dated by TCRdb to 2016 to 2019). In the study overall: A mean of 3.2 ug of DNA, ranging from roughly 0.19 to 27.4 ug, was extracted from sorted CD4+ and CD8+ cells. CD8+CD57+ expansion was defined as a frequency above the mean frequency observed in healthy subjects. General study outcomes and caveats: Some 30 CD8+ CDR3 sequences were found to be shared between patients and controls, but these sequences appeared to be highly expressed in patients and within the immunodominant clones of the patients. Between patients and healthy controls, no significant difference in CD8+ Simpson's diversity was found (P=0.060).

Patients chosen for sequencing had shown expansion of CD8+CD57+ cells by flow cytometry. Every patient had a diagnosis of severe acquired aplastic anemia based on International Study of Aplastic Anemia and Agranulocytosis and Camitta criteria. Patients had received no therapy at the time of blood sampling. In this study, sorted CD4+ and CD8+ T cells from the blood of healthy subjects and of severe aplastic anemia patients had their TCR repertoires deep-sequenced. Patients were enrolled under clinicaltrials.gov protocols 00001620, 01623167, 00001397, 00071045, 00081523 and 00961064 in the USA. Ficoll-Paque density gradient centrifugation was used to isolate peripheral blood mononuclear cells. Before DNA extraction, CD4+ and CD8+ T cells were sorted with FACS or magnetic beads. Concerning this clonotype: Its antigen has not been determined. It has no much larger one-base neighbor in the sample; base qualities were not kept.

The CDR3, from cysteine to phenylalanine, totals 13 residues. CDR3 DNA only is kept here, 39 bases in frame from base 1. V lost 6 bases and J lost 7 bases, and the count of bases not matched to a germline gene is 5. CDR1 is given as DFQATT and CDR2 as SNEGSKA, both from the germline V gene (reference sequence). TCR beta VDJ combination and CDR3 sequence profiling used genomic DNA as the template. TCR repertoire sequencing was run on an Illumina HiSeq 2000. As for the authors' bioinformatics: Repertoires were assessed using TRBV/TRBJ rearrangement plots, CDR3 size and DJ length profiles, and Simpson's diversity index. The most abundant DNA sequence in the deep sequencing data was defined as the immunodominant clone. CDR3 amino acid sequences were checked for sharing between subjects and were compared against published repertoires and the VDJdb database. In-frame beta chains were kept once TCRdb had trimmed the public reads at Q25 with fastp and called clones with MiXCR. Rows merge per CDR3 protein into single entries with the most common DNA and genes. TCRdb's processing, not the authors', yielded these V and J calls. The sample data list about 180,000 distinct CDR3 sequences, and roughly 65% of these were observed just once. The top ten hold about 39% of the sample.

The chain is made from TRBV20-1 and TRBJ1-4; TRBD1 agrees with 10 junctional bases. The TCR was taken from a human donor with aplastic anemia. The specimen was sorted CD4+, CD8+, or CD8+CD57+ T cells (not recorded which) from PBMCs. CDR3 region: CSARTGGFEKLFF. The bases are TGCAGTGCACGGACAGGGGGTTTTGAAAAACTGTTTTTT.